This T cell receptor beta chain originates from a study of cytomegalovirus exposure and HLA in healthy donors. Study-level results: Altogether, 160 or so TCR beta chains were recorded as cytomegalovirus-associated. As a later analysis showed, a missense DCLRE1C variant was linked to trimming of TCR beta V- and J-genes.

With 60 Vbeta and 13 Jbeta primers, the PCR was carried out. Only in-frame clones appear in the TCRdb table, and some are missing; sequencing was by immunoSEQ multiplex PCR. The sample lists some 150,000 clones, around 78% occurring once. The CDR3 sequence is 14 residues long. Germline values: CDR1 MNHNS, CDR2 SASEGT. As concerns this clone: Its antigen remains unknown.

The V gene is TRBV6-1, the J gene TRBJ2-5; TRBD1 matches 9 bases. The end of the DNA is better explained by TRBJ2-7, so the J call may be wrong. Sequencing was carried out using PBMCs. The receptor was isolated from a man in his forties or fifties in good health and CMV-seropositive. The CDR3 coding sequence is TGTGCCAGCAGTGAGGGACAGGGCTACTACGAGCAGTACTTC. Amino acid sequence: CASSEGQGYYEQYF.